This entry concerns a single T cell receptor (beta chain). The sample belongs to a study of shared clonotypes between healthy human individuals. Per germline, CDR1 ENHRY and CDR2 SYGVKD. This CDR3 has 17 residues. Trimming removed 0 bases from V and 4 bases from J, with 15 bases in between. Clones were read by immunoSEQ multiplex PCR, and TCRdb kept only the in-frame ones, dropping some. The sample shows a few hundred thousand clones, around 72% of them seen only once. Donors were Caucasian adults residing in Nashville, Tennessee, USA. The clonotype was recovered from a man aged 30-40 years in good health. Sequencing was performed on memory CD4+ T cells sorted from blood. Subset denoted: CD45RA-negative fraction. The chain has TRBV10-3 and TRBJ2-2; D possibly corresponds to TRBD1 (5 bases). The CDR3 DNA reads as TGTGCCATCAGTGAGTCAAGTAACAGGTGGAGCACCGGGGAGCTGTTTTTT. Translation gives CAISESSNRWSTGELFF.